These 13 T cell receptor beta chains came from one sample sequenced in a study of blood T cell repertoires in COVID-19. Here immunoSEQ multiplex PCR was the method, and the copy in TCRdb shows in-frame clones only, minus some. The table shows 110,000 or so clones, with about 85% occurring only once. Sequencing input: peripheral blood. These receptor sequences come from a woman in her 70s with acute or convalescent COVID-19.

This clone was found a few times. J is TRBJ2-7 and V is TRBV5-6; 8 positions agree with TRBD1. The germline gives CDR1 SGHDT, CDR2 YYEEEE. The CDR3 has 16 amino acids. V lost 0 bases to trimming and J lost 4 bases; unmatched junction nucleotides: 9. In nucleotides, the CDR3 is TGTGCCAGCAGCTTGGATCCAGACAGGGGCTTTTACGAGCAGTACTTC. Its protein is CASSLDPDRGFYEQYF.

This chain uses TRBV7-8 with TRBJ2-2; 10 positions match TRBD2. This CDR3 comprises 16 residues. Germline V gene lookup returns CDR1 SGHVS and CDR2 FQNEAQ. The ends lost 9 bases at V and 1 base at J; junction bases unmatched: 8. DNA for the CDR3: TGTGCCAGTACGTCCCGGACTAGCGGGAACACCGGGGAGCTGTTTTTT. Translation: CASTSRTSGNTGELFF.

The CDR3 region has the DNA TGTGCCAGCAGTACGGCAGCCGGGACAGGGAGGAATGGCTACACCTTC. This translates into CASSTAAGTGRNGYTF. V and J are TRBV27 and TRBJ1-2; 9 bases line up with TRBD1. This CDR3 is 16 amino acids long. The V gene end was trimmed by 5 bases and the J gene end by 6 bases; junction bases not matched to a gene: 13. Per germline, CDR1 MNHEY and CDR2 SMNVEV (reference sequence).

V and J are TRBV19 and TRBJ2-3; 9 positions agree with TRBD2. With V trimmed by 8 bases and J by 0 bases, 12 bases remained unmatched. CDR1 and CDR2 from the germline V gene are LNHDA and SQIVND (reference sequence). This CDR3 is 17 amino acids long. The DNA for the CDR3 is TGTGCCAGTTCCCGACTAGCGGTCCCTTGGAGCACAGATACGCAGTATTTT. Its translation: CASSRLAVPWSTDTQYF.

The chain employs TRBV28 and TRBJ1-5; no firm D call. The CDR3 sequence is 15 residues long. CDR1 and CDR2 from the germline V gene are MDHEN and SYDVKM. Trimming removed 5 bases from V and 5 bases from J, with 16 bases in between. The CDR3 bases are TGTGCCAGCAGTCCTACCCCTGGCCAGGATCAGCCCCAGCATTTT. Translated: CASSPTPGQDQPQHF.

The chain is built from TRBV7-9 and TRBJ1-1; TRBD1 might be the D (6 bases). In germline, CDR1 is SEHNR, CDR2 FQNEAQ (reference sequence). V lost 5 bases and J 11 bases, leaving 18 bases between the germline ends. The CDR3 covers 13 residues. The DNA of the CDR3 is TGTGCCAGCAGCGAGGGACACTGGAACAGGGCTTTCTTT. This encodes CASSEGHWNRAFF.

The J gene is TRBJ2-1, the V gene TRBV3-1 (or the pseudogene TRBV3-2), with 14 bases matching TRBD2. Germline assignment: CDR1 LGHDT and CDR2 YNNKEL (reference sequence). Losses at the gene ends were 1 base for V and 10 bases for J; bases not matched to a gene: 9. There are 17 residues in the CDR3. The CDR3: CASSQGLAGGPPGEQFF. The CDR3 DNA sequence: TGTGCCAGCAGCCAAGGACTAGCGGGGGGGCCGCCCGGCGAGCAGTTCTTC.

The V gene is TRBV27, the J gene TRBJ1-1, with 8 bases fitting TRBD1. There are 15 residues in the CDR3. Germline CDR1 and CDR2: MNHEY and SMNVEV (reference sequence). The V segment lost 1 base and the J segment 4 bases; nucleotides outside the gene matches: 5. CDR3 protein: CASSLFQGASTEAFF. The CDR3 DNA follows: TGTGCCAGCAGTTTATTTCAGGGGGCGAGCACTGAAGCTTTCTTT.

The V call is TRBV7-9, the J call TRBJ2-5; no firm D call. The germline gives CDR1 SEHNR, CDR2 FQNEAQ (reference sequence). V was trimmed by 5 bases and J by 5 bases, leaving 18 bases between them. The CDR3 loop spans 15 amino acids. The CDR3 here is CASSRRYEVSETQYF. As DNA, the CDR3 is TGTGCCAGCAGCCGGAGATATGAGGTCTCCGAGACCCAGTACTTC.

V and J are TRBV6-2 or TRBV6-3 and TRBJ2-2, with 7 bases that match TRBD2. This CDR3 has 14 amino acids. The trim removed 3 bases at V and 8 bases at J, leaving 6 bases unmatched. Germline CDR1 and CDR2: MNHEY and SVGEGT. Here the CDR3 DNA reads TGTGCCAGCAGTTATCTTAGCGGGTCAGGGGAGCTGTTTTTT. It specifies CASSYLSGSGELFF.

This rearrangement joins TRBV4-2 to TRBJ1-2, with D perhaps matching TRBD1 (6 bases). Trimming pared 7 bases from V and 4 bases from J, leaving 13 bases between. In germline, CDR1 is LGHNA, CDR2 YNFKEQ. The CDR3 sequence is 13 residues long. The CDR3 is CASTAGAGYGYTF. For the CDR3, the DNA is TGTGCCAGCACCGCGGGGGCAGGCTATGGCTACACCTTC.

This chain connects TRBV18 to TRBJ2-1, with 9 bases fitting TRBD1. The V and J ends lost 3 bases and 4 bases, in that order; junction bases with no gene match: 4. Germline CDR1 and CDR2: KGHSH and LQKENI. This CDR3 is built from 15 residues. The DNA for the CDR3 is TGTGCCAGCTCACCCGGGACAGGGTGGTACAATGAGCAGTTCTTC. Translation: CASSPGTGWYNEQFF.

The chain has TRBV7-3 and TRBJ2-5, with TRBD1 identical over 7 bases. The V and J ends lost 5 bases and 4 bases, in that order; junction bases with no gene match: 4. The germline V gene has CDR1 SGHTA and CDR2 FQGTGA. CDR3 length: 13 amino acids. CDR3 region: CASSETGLETQYF. CDR3 nucleotide sequence: TGTGCCAGCAGCGAGACAGGGTTAGAGACCCAGTACTTC. The variable domain in full, with the rest retrieved from reference TRBV7-3 and TRBJ2-5, is GAGVSQTPSNKVTEKGKYVELRCDPISGHTALYWYRQSLGQGPEFLIYFQGTGAADDSGLPNDRFFAVRPEGSVSTLKIQRTERGDSAVYLCASSETGLETQYFGPGTRLLVL.